A selection of T cell receptor beta chains follows, all from one sample in a study of blood T cells in healthy people across ages. MiXCR was run by TCRdb on the 5' RACE reads, yielding one entry per CDR3 protein. The sample yields about 280,000 distinct CDR3 sequences, less than 30% seen once. What was sequenced was blood. These TCRs come from a woman aged 70-85 years in good health. The CDR3 runs from the conserved cysteine through the conserved F or W. Fields, in order: CDR3 protein, CDR3 DNA, clone size, D gene, V gene, J gene. D genes are given only for firm matches. Size tells how often a clone was seen (once, few, many) or the class of an expanded clone, and some rows leave it out.

cdr3_aa: CATSDLRVSTDTQYF
cdr3_nt: TGTGCCACCAGTGATTTGAGGGTGAGCACAGATACGCAGTATTTT
clone_size: NA
d_call: NA
v_call: TRBV24-1
j_call: TRBJ2-3

cdr3_aa: CSALREGEKLFF
cdr3_nt: TGCAGTGCTCTTCGGGAAGGGGAAAAACTGTTTTTT
clone_size: many
d_call: NA
v_call: TRBV20-1
j_call: TRBJ1-4

cdr3_aa: CASSSPWGADEQYF
cdr3_nt: TGTGCCAGCAGCTCCCCGTGGGGGGCGGACGAGCAGTACTTC
clone_size: NA
d_call: NA
v_call: TRBV7-2
j_call: TRBJ2-7

cdr3_aa: CASSYSGGEGFF
cdr3_nt: TGTGCCAGCAGTTACTCCGGTGGAGAAGGGTTCTTC
clone_size: few
d_call: NA
v_call: TRBV6-6
j_call: TRBJ2-5

cdr3_aa: CASGGRGGGGELFF
cdr3_nt: TGCGCCAGCGGCGGGAGAGGTGGAGGCGGGGAGCTGTTTTTT
clone_size: NA
d_call: TRBD2
v_call: TRBV10-2
j_call: TRBJ2-2

cdr3_aa: CASSLRDRGGTDTQYF
cdr3_nt: TGCGCCAGCAGCCTCCGGGACAGGGGAGGCACAGATACGCAGTATTTT
clone_size: NA
d_call: TRBD1
v_call: TRBV5-1
j_call: TRBJ2-3

cdr3_aa: CASSLRWYNEQFF
cdr3_nt: TGTGCCAGCAGCTTGAGGTGGTACAATGAGCAGTTCTTC
clone_size: few
d_call: NA
v_call: TRBV11-2
j_call: TRBJ2-1

cdr3_aa: CATSRGGNSADTQYF
cdr3_nt: TGTGCCACCAGCAGGGGAGGGAACTCTGCAGATACGCAGTATTTT
clone_size: few
d_call: TRBD2
v_call: TRBV15
j_call: TRBJ2-3

cdr3_aa: CASSYWREYQFF
cdr3_nt: TGTGCCAGCAGTTATTGGAGGGAGTATCAGTTCTTC
clone_size: NA
d_call: NA
v_call: TRBV6-2/TRBV6-3
j_call: TRBJ2-1

cdr3_aa: CATSPGARDRGFDEQFF
cdr3_nt: TGTGCCACCAGTCCCGGAGCCCGGGACAGGGGTTTCGATGAGCAGTTCTTC
clone_size: NA
d_call: TRBD1
v_call: TRBV24-1
j_call: TRBJ2-1

cdr3_aa: CASSLGQARGEQYF
cdr3_nt: TGTGCCAGCAGCTTAGGGCAGGCTAGAGGCGAGCAGTACTTC
clone_size: many
d_call: NA
v_call: TRBV7-2
j_call: TRBJ2-7

cdr3_aa: CASSPPVLGRNEQFF
cdr3_nt: TGCGCCAGCAGCCCCCCCGTCCTCGGAAGGAATGAGCAGTTCTTC
clone_size: few
d_call: NA
v_call: TRBV5-1
j_call: TRBJ2-1

cdr3_aa: CASSPEGSEQYF
cdr3_nt: TGTGCCAGCAGCCCGGAAGGTAGCGAGCAGTACTTC
clone_size: NA
d_call: NA
v_call: TRBV7-6
j_call: TRBJ2-7

cdr3_aa: CSSHTTSGRSSYEQYF
cdr3_nt: TGCAGTTCTCACACGACTAGCGGGCGGAGCTCCTACGAGCAGTACTTC
clone_size: NA
d_call: TRBD2
v_call: TRBV20-1
j_call: TRBJ2-7

cdr3_aa: CASNRLAGDDGELFF
cdr3_nt: TGTGCCAGCAATAGACTAGCGGGGGACGACGGGGAGCTGTTTTTT
clone_size: NA
d_call: TRBD2
v_call: TRBV6-2/TRBV6-3
j_call: TRBJ2-2

cdr3_aa: CASSLAAGNEQFF
cdr3_nt: TGTGCCAGCAGTTTAGCGGCAGGCAATGAGCAGTTCTTC
clone_size: NA
d_call: NA
v_call: TRBV12-3/TRBV12-4
j_call: TRBJ2-1

cdr3_aa: CASSKPGREFYEQYF
cdr3_nt: TGTGCCAGCAGCAAACCGGGACGGGAATTCTACGAGCAGTACTTC
clone_size: few
d_call: NA
v_call: TRBV7-2
j_call: TRBJ2-7

cdr3_aa: CASSGELAGGWTQYF
cdr3_nt: TGTGCCAGCAGTGGCGAACTAGCGGGAGGATGGACCCAGTACTTC
clone_size: few
d_call: TRBD2
v_call: TRBV6-1
j_call: TRBJ2-5

cdr3_aa: CASSLARDGQQFF
cdr3_nt: TGTGCCAGCAGTTTAGCCCGGGACGGCCAGCAGTTCTTC
clone_size: NA
d_call: NA
v_call: TRBV12-3/TRBV12-4
j_call: TRBJ2-1

cdr3_aa: CASSVDMMAGGRSSYNEQFF
cdr3_nt: TGTGCCAGCAGCGTAGATATGATGGCGGGGGGACGGAGCTCCTACAATGAGCAGTTCTTC
clone_size: few
d_call: TRBD2
v_call: TRBV9
j_call: TRBJ2-1

cdr3_aa: CASQDRYLANSPLHF
cdr3_nt: TGTGCCAGCCAAGATAGGTACCTGGCTAATTCACCCCTCCACTTT
clone_size: NA
d_call: NA
v_call: TRBV6-5
j_call: TRBJ1-6

cdr3_aa: CSVGSNMNTEAFF
cdr3_nt: TGCAGCGTGGGGTCCAACATGAACACTGAAGCTTTCTTT
clone_size: NA
d_call: NA
v_call: TRBV29-1
j_call: TRBJ1-1

cdr3_aa: CSVLIETQYF
cdr3_nt: TGCAGCGTTCTGATAGAGACCCAGTACTTC
clone_size: few
d_call: NA
v_call: TRBV29-1
j_call: TRBJ2-5

cdr3_aa: CASSVTWAGRLYTGELFF
cdr3_nt: TGTGCCAGCAGCGTTACCTGGGCCGGGCGGTTGTACACCGGGGAGCTGTTTTTT
clone_size: NA
d_call: NA
v_call: TRBV7-2
j_call: TRBJ2-2

cdr3_aa: CSANKAVNTEAFF
cdr3_nt: TGCAGTGCTAACAAGGCCGTGAACACTGAAGCTTTCTTT
clone_size: few
d_call: NA
v_call: TRBV20-1
j_call: TRBJ1-1

cdr3_aa: CASRDTRQGVEQYF
cdr3_nt: TGTGCCAGCAGGGACACCCGACAGGGGGTCGAGCAGTACTTC
clone_size: NA
d_call: TRBD1
v_call: TRBV6-2/TRBV6-3
j_call: TRBJ2-7

cdr3_aa: CASSSQRLAGKETQYF
cdr3_nt: TGTGCCAGCAGCTCCCAGAGACTAGCGGGCAAGGAGACCCAGTACTTC
clone_size: NA
d_call: TRBD2
v_call: TRBV7-9
j_call: TRBJ2-5

cdr3_aa: CASSDSYKTTQYF
cdr3_nt: TGTGCCAGCAGTGACTCCTATAAGACGACCCAGTACTTC
clone_size: NA
d_call: NA
v_call: TRBV6-4
j_call: TRBJ2-5

cdr3_aa: CASSQQGAGNQPQHF
cdr3_nt: TGTGCCAGCAGTCAACAGGGCGCGGGCAATCAGCCCCAGCATTTT
clone_size: few
d_call: NA
v_call: TRBV2
j_call: TRBJ1-5

cdr3_aa: CASSLAQGSETQYF
cdr3_nt: TGTGCCAGCAGTTTAGCGCAGGGTTCGGAGACCCAGTACTTC
clone_size: NA
d_call: NA
v_call: TRBV12-3/TRBV12-4
j_call: TRBJ2-5

cdr3_aa: CASSFLSIRDRGRNEQYF
cdr3_nt: TGTGCCAGCAGTTTTCTCTCAATCCGGGACAGGGGTAGGAACGAGCAGTACTTC
clone_size: NA
d_call: TRBD1
v_call: TRBV28
j_call: TRBJ2-7

cdr3_aa: CASIPGQGGGIGQYF
cdr3_nt: TGTGCCAGCATCCCAGGACAGGGAGGGGGTATTGGGCAGTACTTC
clone_size: NA
d_call: NA
v_call: TRBV28
j_call: TRBJ2-7

cdr3_aa: CASRPDSGTQYF
cdr3_nt: TGTGCCAGCAGGCCAGACTCAGGTACGCAGTATTTT
clone_size: NA
d_call: NA
v_call: TRBV2
j_call: TRBJ2-3

cdr3_aa: CASTIGWGGELFF
cdr3_nt: TGTGCCAGCACCATTGGGTGGGGAGGGGAGCTGTTTTTT
clone_size: NA
d_call: NA
v_call: TRBV28
j_call: TRBJ2-2

cdr3_aa: CASREGTGGGNTIYF
cdr3_nt: TGTGCCAGCAGAGAAGGGACAGGGGGTGGAAACACCATATATTTT
clone_size: NA
d_call: TRBD1
v_call: TRBV6-1
j_call: TRBJ1-3

cdr3_aa: CASSAASGTPGYNEQFF
cdr3_nt: TGTGCCAGCAGTGCAGCTAGCGGGACCCCTGGCTACAATGAGCAGTTCTTC
clone_size: few
d_call: TRBD2
v_call: TRBV25-1
j_call: TRBJ2-1

cdr3_aa: CASARGVNSPLHF
cdr3_nt: TGTGCCAGCGCCAGGGGGGTTAATTCACCCCTCCACTTT
clone_size: NA
d_call: TRBD1
v_call: TRBV7-9
j_call: TRBJ1-6

cdr3_aa: CASSVEGRDTQYF
cdr3_nt: TGTGCCAGCAGCGTAGAGGGGCGAGATACGCAGTATTTT
clone_size: few
d_call: NA
v_call: TRBV9
j_call: TRBJ2-3

cdr3_aa: CASSQEVGKTYEQYF
cdr3_nt: TGCGCCAGCAGCCAAGAAGTCGGCAAGACCTACGAGCAGTACTTC
clone_size: many
d_call: NA
v_call: TRBV4-3
j_call: TRBJ2-7

cdr3_aa: CASSPGGTGGNTGQFF
cdr3_nt: TGTGCCAGCAGCCCCGGAGGGACAGGGGGCAATACTGGGCAGTTCTTC
clone_size: NA
d_call: TRBD1
v_call: TRBV7-2
j_call: TRBJ2-1

cdr3_aa: CASSPKGLASGANVLTF
cdr3_nt: TGTGCCAGCAGCCCGAAGGGACTAGCCTCTGGGGCCAACGTCCTGACTTTC
clone_size: NA
d_call: TRBD2
v_call: TRBV2
j_call: TRBJ2-6

cdr3_aa: CSVEVNRGGYTF
cdr3_nt: TGCAGCGTAGAAGTCAACAGGGGTGGCTACACCTTC
clone_size: NA
d_call: TRBD1
v_call: TRBV29-1
j_call: TRBJ1-2

cdr3_aa: CATSDYGREGETQYF
cdr3_nt: TGTGCCACCAGTGATTACGGCAGGGAGGGAGAGACCCAGTACTTC
clone_size: few
d_call: TRBD2
v_call: TRBV24-1
j_call: TRBJ2-5

cdr3_aa: CASQGLGTDTQYF
cdr3_nt: TGTGCCAGCCAGGGGCTGGGGACAGATACGCAGTATTTT
clone_size: NA
d_call: NA
v_call: TRBV12-3/TRBV12-4
j_call: TRBJ2-3

cdr3_aa: CASSLVGQASQETQYF
cdr3_nt: TGTGCCAGCAGCTTAGTAGGGCAGGCAAGCCAAGAGACCCAGTACTTC
clone_size: once
d_call: NA
v_call: TRBV7-2
j_call: TRBJ2-5

cdr3_aa: CASSLVGTGAYTEAFF
cdr3_nt: TGCGCCAGCAGCTTGGTCGGGACAGGGGCGTACACTGAAGCTTTCTTT
clone_size: NA
d_call: TRBD1
v_call: TRBV5-1
j_call: TRBJ1-1

cdr3_aa: CAISTPGTDTQYF
cdr3_nt: TGTGCCATCAGTACTCCGGGGACAGATACGCAGTATTTT
clone_size: NA
d_call: NA
v_call: TRBV10-3
j_call: TRBJ2-3

cdr3_aa: CSARPPGPKEKLFF
cdr3_nt: TGCAGTGCTAGACCCCCAGGGCCTAAGGAAAAACTGTTTTTT
clone_size: NA
d_call: NA
v_call: TRBV20-1
j_call: TRBJ1-4

cdr3_aa: CASSGMQGTSTDTQYF
cdr3_nt: TGTGCCAGCAGCGGTATGCAGGGGACTAGCACAGATACGCAGTATTTT
clone_size: NA
d_call: NA
v_call: TRBV7-4
j_call: TRBJ2-3

cdr3_aa: CASSVGQTTDTQYF
cdr3_nt: TGTGCCAGCAGCGTAGGTCAGACCACAGATACGCAGTATTTT
clone_size: few
d_call: NA
v_call: TRBV9
j_call: TRBJ2-3

cdr3_aa: CASSLIAGGDTDTQYF
cdr3_nt: TGCGCCAGCAGCTTGATAGCGGGAGGGGACACAGATACGCAGTATTTT
clone_size: once
d_call: TRBD2
v_call: TRBV5-1
j_call: TRBJ2-3

cdr3_aa: CASSSANSPETQYF
cdr3_nt: TGTGCCAGCAGCTCCGCAAACTCTCCAGAGACCCAGTACTTC
clone_size: few
d_call: NA
v_call: TRBV5-6
j_call: TRBJ2-5

cdr3_aa: CSAVTSGRGNEQFF
cdr3_nt: TGCAGTGCTGTGACTAGCGGGAGGGGGAATGAGCAGTTCTTC
clone_size: NA
d_call: TRBD2
v_call: TRBV20-1
j_call: TRBJ2-1

cdr3_aa: CASRPSSGGVDTQYF
cdr3_nt: TGTGCCAGCAGGCCCTCTAGCGGGGGAGTGGATACGCAGTATTTT
clone_size: NA
d_call: TRBD2
v_call: TRBV6-6
j_call: TRBJ2-3